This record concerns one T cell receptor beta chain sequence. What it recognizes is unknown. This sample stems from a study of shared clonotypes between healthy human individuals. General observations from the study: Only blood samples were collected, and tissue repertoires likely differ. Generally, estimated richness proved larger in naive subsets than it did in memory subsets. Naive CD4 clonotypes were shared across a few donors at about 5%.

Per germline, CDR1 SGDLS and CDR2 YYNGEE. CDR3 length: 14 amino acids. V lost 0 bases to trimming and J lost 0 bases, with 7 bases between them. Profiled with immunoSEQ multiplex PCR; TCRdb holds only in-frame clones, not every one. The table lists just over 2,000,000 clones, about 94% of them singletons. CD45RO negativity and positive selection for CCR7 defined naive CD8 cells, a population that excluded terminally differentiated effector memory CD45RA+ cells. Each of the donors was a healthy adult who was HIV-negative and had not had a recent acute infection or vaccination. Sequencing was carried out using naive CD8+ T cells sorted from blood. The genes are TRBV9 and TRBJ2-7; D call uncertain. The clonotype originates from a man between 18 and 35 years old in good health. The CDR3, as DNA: TGTGCCAGCAGCGTAGTGGCCGACTCCTACGAGCAGTACTTC. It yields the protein CASSVVADSYEQYF.